This T cell receptor (beta chain) was found in a study of blood T cell repertoires in COVID-19. This CDR3 contains 12 residues. Deletions cut 2 bases from V and 8 bases from J, with 9 bases between. This clone was recorded a few times. Clones were sequenced by immunoSEQ multiplex PCR, and TCRdb holds only the in-frame ones, with some missing. Of some 400,000 clones in the sample, approximately 86% were seen once. What was sequenced was peripheral blood. This chain uses TRBV12-3 or TRBV12-4 with TRBJ1-1, with D unclear. The TCR sequence derives from a human donor in a cohort sampled during active COVID-19. This CDR3 reads CASSLIWPEAFF. CDR3 nucleotides: TGTGCCAGCAGTTTAATTTGGCCCGAAGCTTTCTTT.